This entry lists 7 T cell receptor beta chains sequenced from one sample in a study of T cells in Graves' hyperthyroidism and ophthalmopathy. The CDR3 regions of TCR beta were amplified from RNA transcripts. The primer set for the first-round RT-PCR of the TCR CDR3 was HTBI. Each CDR3 protein gets one entry after TCRdb re-called the multiplex PCR reads with MiXCR. The table shows about 760,000 distinct CDR3 sequences, with approximately 40% occurring only once. Sample: blood. The receptors were sampled from a woman aged 40 to 50 with Graves' hyperthyroidism.

The sample holds a few counts of this clonotype. CDR3 sequence (DNA): TGTGCCAGCAGTGATTGGGGGGCGACTAATGAAAAACTGTTTTTT. Translated: CASSDWGATNEKLFF. The V and J genes are TRBV2 and TRBJ1-4; a possible D gene is TRBD1 (6 bases). Germline V gene lookup returns CDR1 SNHLY and CDR2 FYNNEI. Deletions cut 3 bases from V and 2 bases from J, with 10 bases between. CDR3 length: 15 amino acids.

V and J are TRBV20-1 and TRBJ1-2, with D uncertain. The germline V gene encodes CDR1 DFQATT and CDR2 SNEGSKA (reference sequence). V was clipped by 1 base and J by 4 bases, with 22 bases between them. The CDR3 has 17 amino acids. The CDR3 DNA is TGCAGTGCTAGAGCCATGGCAGGAGCATCGAATCTCTATGGCTACACCTTC. It yields the protein CSARAMAGASNLYGYTF.

This clonotype was found many times. V gene TRBV7-6 combines with J gene TRBJ1-3, with D uncertain. V gave up 1 base and J gave up 2 bases, with 9 bases separating them. The CDR3 is 15 amino acids. Per germline, CDR1 SGHVS and CDR2 FNYEAQ. CDR3 protein: CASSLDHNPGNTIYF. CDR3 nucleotide sequence: TGTGCCAGCAGCTTAGATCACAACCCTGGAAACACCATATATTTT.

The table lists this clonotype with many counts. The chain is built from TRBV5-6 and TRBJ1-1; 7 nucleotides align to TRBD1. The CDR3 contains 14 residues. V gave up 4 bases and J gave up 4 bases; unmatched junction bases: 7. The germline V gene has CDR1 SGHDT and CDR2 YYEEEE. The CDR3 nucleotides are TGTGCCAGCAGCCAAGAGTACAGGGGCACTGAAGCTTTCTTT. This encodes CASSQEYRGTEAFF. The whole variable domain, filled in from reference TRBV5-6 and TRBJ1-1, reads DAGVTQSPTHLIKTRGQQVTLRCSPKSGHDTVSWYQQALGQGPQFIFQYYEEEERQRGNFPDRFSGHQFPNYSSELNVNALLLGDSALYLCASSQEYRGTEAFFGQGTRLTVV.

CDR3 coding DNA: TGTGCCTGGGTCCCGGGACAGGGCCGTGGCTACACCTTC. Translated: CAWVPGQGRGYTF. The chain carries TRBV30 and TRBJ1-2; 9 bases are a match to TRBD1. V shed 5 bases and J 7 bases; nucleotides not matched to a gene: 8. Germline CDR1 and CDR2: GTSNPN and SVGIG (reference sequence). The CDR3 covers 13 residues.

The J gene is TRBJ1-2, the V gene TRBV10-3; 7 bases align to TRBD1. This CDR3 has 15 residues. V lost 10 bases, J lost 0 bases, and 11 bases stayed unmatched. Germline V gives CDR1 ENHRY, CDR2 SYGVKD. This CDR3 reads CASRYRTGANYGYTF. As DNA, the CDR3 is TGTGCCAGCCGATATAGGACAGGAGCTAACTATGGCTACACCTTC.

As regards this clonotype: A junction boundary mismatches the germline segment, possibly from a read error. The rearrangement joins TRBV7-2 to TRBJ2-7, with D tentatively TRBD1 or TRBD2 (6 bases each). CDR1 is SGHTA, CDR2 FQGNSA, per germline. The CDR3 extends over 19 amino acids. CDR3 coding DNA: TGTGCCTGCAGCTCCCGGGCGGGAATTGGACAGCGGCGTACCTACGAGCAGTACTTC. It yields the protein CACSSRAGIGQRRTYEQYF.